This TCR beta chain was sequenced during a study of blood T cell repertoires in COVID-19. Germline CDR1 is MNHEY and CDR2 is SVGAGI. The CDR3 is 14 residues long. V was clipped by 4 bases and J by 6 bases, with 13 bases between them. Produced via immunoSEQ multiplex PCR; TCRdb's table is partial and in-frame only. The table has under 300,000 clones, approximately 78% seen once. This chain uses TRBV6-5 with TRBJ1-5; D gene unclear. Sequenced sample: peripheral blood. This clonotype was obtained from a woman aged 60-70 years with active or convalescent COVID-19. CDR3 bases: TGTGCCAGCAGTTCCCTGGCAAGCGGTCAGCCCCAGCATTTT. It translates to CASSSLASGQPQHF.